Described below is a single TCR beta chain sequence and its context. Its antigen is still unknown. The table came from immunoSEQ multiplex PCR; TCRdb's copy has only in-frame clones and leaves some out. The table includes roughly 92,000 clones, about 93% detected once. The germline V gene has CDR1 SGHNT and CDR2 YENEEA. The V and J ends lost 2 bases and 4 bases, in that order; junction bases with no gene match: 8. CDR3 size: 16 residues. These data are taken from a study of OX40 agonist ivuxolimab in advanced cancers. Study information: An agonistic human IgG2 monoclonal antibody against OX40 (CD134) was given. The study, taken as a whole, reports: Among T cells, CD8+ cells averaged more expanded clones than CD4+ cells.

The V gene is TRBV11-3, the J gene TRBJ2-3, with 8 bases aligning to TRBD2. This sequence originates from an adult with an advanced solid tumor such as melanoma, head and neck, liver or kidney cancer. This sample comprised CD4+ or CD8+ T cells sorted from blood, obtained in a trial of the OX40 agonist ivuxolimab. In nucleotides, the CDR3 is TGTGCCAGCAGCTTATTTTCGGGAGGGCCGGCAGATACGCAGTATTTT. This encodes CASSLFSGGPADTQYF.